This T cell receptor (beta chain) was identified in a study of blood T cell dynamics during melanoma immunotherapy. Study results and caveats: PBMC repertoires of eventual disease-control patients split at W3 into clonality or diversity gains. The study could not tell melanoma-specific clones from general immune activation.

CDR1 ENHRY and CDR2 SYGVKD come from the germline V gene. CDR3 length: 17 amino acids. V was pared by 1 base and J by 3 bases, with 9 bases of the junction left unmatched. About this clone itself: Antigen: not known.

Described time point: week 3, after first cycle of checkpoint inhibitor. Disease control meant complete response, partial response or stable disease at 12 weeks. TCRdb keeps only in-frame clones here, not all; method: immunoSEQ multiplex PCR. Among about 7,600 clones listed, approximately 81% were seen once. The receptor was isolated from a human donor with melanoma. J is TRBJ2-7 and V is TRBV10-3; the match to TRBD1 covers 10 bases. The sequencing used blood, collected from a patient treated with checkpoint blockade. The CDR3 DNA reads as TGTGCCATCAGTGAGTTAGGGATAGGGACAGGGGACTACGAGCAGTACTTC. Residues: CAISELGIGTGDYEQYF.